There are many counts of the clone carrying this TCR beta chain. Trimming stripped 6 bases from V and 2 bases from J, with 14 bases between. The length of the CDR3 is 15 residues. Per germline, CDR1 SNHLY and CDR2 FYNNEI. The data stem from a study of CD8 T cells in ankylosing spondylitis. TCRdb called the 5' RACE reads again in MiXCR, with one record for every CDR3 protein. The sample lists fewer than 80,000 distinct CDR3 sequences; roughly 5% were seen once. This receptor was obtained from a male donor with ankylosing spondylitis or in good health (not recorded which). Sequenced sample: blood, either unsorted or a sorted T cell fraction (not recorded which). This rearrangement joins TRBV2 to TRBJ2-1, with a possible D match to TRBD1 (6 bases). CDR3 in DNA: TGTGCCAGCAGAACATTGACAGGACCCTACAATGAGCAGTTCTTC. It is translated as CASRTLTGPYNEQFF.